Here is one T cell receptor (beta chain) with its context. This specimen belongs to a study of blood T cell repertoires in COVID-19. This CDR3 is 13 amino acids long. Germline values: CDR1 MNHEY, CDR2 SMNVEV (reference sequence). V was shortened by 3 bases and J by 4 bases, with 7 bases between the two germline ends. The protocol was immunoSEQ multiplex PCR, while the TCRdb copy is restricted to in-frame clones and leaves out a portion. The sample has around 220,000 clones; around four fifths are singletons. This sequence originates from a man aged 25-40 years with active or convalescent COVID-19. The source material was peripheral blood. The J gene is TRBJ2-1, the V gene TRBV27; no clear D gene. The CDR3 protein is CASSLTGYNEQFF. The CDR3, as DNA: TGTGCCAGCAGTTTGACGGGTTACAATGAGCAGTTCTTC.